The text below deals with one T cell receptor (beta chain). What it recognizes is unknown. Time point reported: pretreatment peripheral blood. Produced via immunoSEQ multiplex PCR; TCRdb's table is partial and in-frame only. This repertoire shows 80,000 to 90,000 clones, under 90% found once; its top ten account for about 15%. The data belong to a study of PD-L1 blockade in urothelial cancer. On the study more broadly: Enrolled patients had been treated previously with 0 to 3 chemotherapy regimens. Points from the study as a whole: In blood at 3 weeks, tumor-associated clones expanded more among patients with durable benefit.

Germline V gives CDR1 SGDLS, CDR2 YYNGEE. CDR3 size: 12 residues. The germline V and J ends were trimmed by 4 bases and 3 bases, with 7 bases remaining between them. Source: PBMCs, taken around atezolizumab (anti-PD-L1) treatment. This clonotype originated in a man in his sixties with urothelial cancer. The chain carries TRBV9 and TRBJ2-5; a possible D gene is TRBD1 (6 bases). The DNA of the CDR3 is TGTGCCAGCAGCAACAGGGAAGAGACCCAGTACTTC. Translation gives CASSNREETQYF.